This T cell receptor (beta chain) was retrieved from a study of blood T cell repertoires in COVID-19. As for the study in general: Sample material is recorded as cDNA or gDNA derived from T cells, B-cell-depleted T cells, or PBMCs.

The CDR3 extends over 13 amino acids. Trimming removed 4 bases from V and 8 bases from J, with 14 bases in between. Germline V gene data show CDR1 as MNHEY and CDR2 as SMNVEV (reference sequence). Libraries were prepared by immunoSEQ multiplex PCR; TCRdb keeps only in-frame clonotypes and omits some of them. The data show approximately 190,000 clones, 80% seen once. This receptor was identified in a man in his sixties with acute or convalescent COVID-19. The gene calls are TRBV27 and TRBJ1-2, with D uncertain. Sequencing was performed on peripheral blood. The CDR3 coding sequence is TGTGCCAGCAGTTCGGCGGGGTGGTCGGGCTACACCTTC. It encodes CASSSAGWSGYTF.